Listed here are 16 T cell receptor beta chains from one sample, sequenced in a study of control samples from healthy donors and cancer patients. Assay used: immunoSEQ multiplex PCR; TCRdb lists only in-frame clones, some missing. The sample holds some 130,000 clones; 80% to 95% are singletons and the top ten take about 2.2%. Sequences were obtained from blood. These receptor sequences come from a woman aged 50 to 65 in good health.

The CDR3 DNA follows: TGCGCCAGCAGCATCGGGACGCAAAAGGGAAACGAGCAGTACTTC. Its protein product is CASSIGTQKGNEQYF. The gene calls are TRBV5-1 and TRBJ2-7, with D tentatively TRBD1 or TRBD2 (5 bases each). Germline assignment: CDR1 SGHRS and CDR2 YFSETQ. This CDR3 has 15 amino acids. V gave up 4 bases and J gave up 5 bases, with 19 bases separating them.

V usage is TRBV5-6 and J usage is TRBJ2-7; D not certain. Between the trimmed V and J ends, which lost 1 base and 3 bases, there was a span of 5 bases. The CDR3 loop spans 12 amino acids. Germline CDR1 SGHDT, CDR2 YYEEEE. CDR3 in amino acids: CASSLPNYEQYF. CDR3 sequence (DNA): TGTGCCAGCAGCTTGCCCAACTACGAGCAGTACTTC.

The chain combines TRBV30 with TRBJ1-2; 10 bases match TRBD1. The V and J ends lost 3 bases and 8 bases, in that order; junction bases with no gene match: 3. The CDR3 runs to 12 residues. CDR1 is GTSNPN, CDR2 SVGIG, per germline (reference sequence). DNA for the CDR3: TGTGCCTGGAGGGGACAGGGGTCGGGCTACACCTTC. It translates to CAWRGQGSGYTF.

The chain recombines TRBV27 with TRBJ1-6; a weak D match, TRBD1 (5 bases). V dropped 6 bases and J dropped 7 bases, with 19 bases sitting between them. The V gene's germline CDR1 is MNHEY and CDR2 SMNVEV (reference sequence). The CDR3 runs to 16 residues. The CDR3 bases are TGTGCCAGCAGCCATCGGACAACAGGCAGAAATTCACCCCTCCACTTT. Protein sequence: CASSHRTTGRNSPLHF.

The chain is built from TRBV4-1 and TRBJ1-6, with D possibly matching TRBD1 (6 bases). The CDR3 is made up of 17 amino acids. Per germline, CDR1 MGHRA and CDR2 YSYEKL. Trimming took off 0 bases at V and 3 bases at J, with 12 bases between the two ends. CDR3 sequence reads: CASSQEDSPGYNSPLHF. As DNA, the CDR3 is TGCGCCAGCAGCCAAGAGGACAGCCCCGGCTATAATTCACCCCTCCACTTT.

The chain is built from TRBV7-2 and TRBJ2-1, with D perhaps given as TRBD1 or TRBD2 (6 bases each). Trimming took off 0 bases at V and 8 bases at J, with 14 bases between the two ends. The CDR3 loop spans 15 amino acids. Germline V CDR1 and CDR2: SGHTA, FQGNSA. CDR3 nucleotide sequence: TGTGCCAGCAGCTTAGCCGCCCCCCGGGGGCATGAGCAGTTCTTC. As protein: CASSLAAPRGHEQFF.

This clone was observed once. The chain has TRBV28 and TRBJ1-5, with D unclear. Trimming cost V 8 bases and J 5 bases, with 16 bases left between them. The CDR3 spans 14 residues. Germline CDR1 is MDHEN and CDR2 is SYDVKM. This chain's CDR3 is CASGGPETHQPQHF. DNA for the CDR3: TGTGCCAGCGGAGGACCGGAGACCCATCAGCCCCAGCATTTT.

The rearrangement links TRBV30 to TRBJ1-2; D not certain. Trimming cost V 4 bases and J 2 bases, with 17 bases left between them. Germline lookup yields CDR1 GTSNPN and CDR2 SVGIG (reference sequence). This CDR3 is built from 15 residues. The CDR3 reads CAWTTPRTLNYGYTF. The CDR3 nucleotides are TGTGCCTGGACCACGCCCCGAACTTTGAACTATGGCTACACCTTC.

CDR3 protein: CSADGVQETQYF. The CDR3 DNA follows: TGCAGCGCTGACGGAGTTCAAGAGACCCAGTACTTC. The rearrangement links TRBV29-1 to TRBJ2-5; D remains unclear. Germline CDR1 and CDR2: SQVTM and ANQGSEA. V lost 7 bases and J 2 bases, leaving 11 bases between the germline ends. The CDR3 is made up of 12 amino acids. Drawing the rest from reference TRBV29-1 and TRBJ2-5, the complete variable domain is SAVISQKPSRDICQRGTSLTIQCQVDSQVTMMFWYRQQPGQSLTLIATANQGSEATYESGFVIDKFPISRPNLTFSTLTVSNMSPEDSSIYLCSADGVQETQYFGPGTRLLVL.

This chain uses TRBV5-4 with TRBJ2-1, with TRBD2 matching over 8 bases. This CDR3 is 16 amino acids long. With 2 bases clipped from V and 10 bases from J, the junction kept 14 bases outside the gene matches. The germline CDR1 and CDR2 sequences are SGHNT and YYREEE (reference sequence). CDR3 in amino acids: CASSFSGKRVGWEQFF. The CDR3 DNA is TGTGCCAGCAGCTTTAGCGGGAAAAGAGTGGGATGGGAGCAGTTCTTC.

The J gene is TRBJ2-7, the V gene TRBV5-6; TRBD2 aligns across 8 bases. Germline V lookup: CDR1 SGHDT, CDR2 YYEEEE. J lost 2 bases, V lost 5 bases, and 6 bases had no gene match. The CDR3 sequence is 14 residues long. The CDR3 is CASSSSGGTYEQYF. CDR3 DNA: TGTGCCAGCAGTAGCAGCGGGGGCACCTACGAGCAGTACTTC.

The chain combines TRBV28 with TRBJ1-2, with no clear D. The germline V and J ends were trimmed by 6 bases and 8 bases, with 16 bases remaining between them. Germline values: CDR1 MDHEN, CDR2 SYDVKM. The CDR3 covers 13 residues. The CDR3 here is CASRPPWEGGYTF. In nucleotides, the CDR3 is TGTGCCAGCAGGCCCCCCTGGGAGGGCGGCTACACCTTC.

The J gene is TRBJ1-4, the V gene TRBV29-1, with 8 bases identical to TRBD1. Germline loops: CDR1 SQVTM, CDR2 ANQGSEA. The CDR3 has 12 amino acids. Germline trimming cut 6 bases from V and 8 bases from J; bases unmatched to any gene: 5. CDR3 DNA sequence: TGCAGCGTCCAGACAGGGGTGGAAAAACTGTTTTTT. Its translation is CSVQTGVEKLFF.

The V gene is TRBV30, the J gene TRBJ2-1, with D perhaps matching TRBD2 (6 bases). Germline CDR1 is GTSNPN and CDR2 is SVGIG (reference sequence). V was trimmed by 2 bases and J by 2 bases, leaving 13 bases between them. The CDR3 is 15 amino acids. CDR3 sequence (DNA): TGTGCCTGGAGTATTGGTGGAGGGCCCTACAATGAGCAGTTCTTC. Amino acids: CAWSIGGGPYNEQFF.

The V and J genes are TRBV5-4 and TRBJ1-2; TRBD1 aligns across 8 bases. The CDR3 is made up of 12 amino acids. The junction had 0 bases not matched to a gene; V was cut back by 1 base and J by 7 bases. The germline V gene encodes CDR1 SGHNT and CDR2 YYREEE (reference sequence). The CDR3 is CASSLQGAGYTF. The CDR3 DNA sequence: TGTGCCAGCAGCTTGCAGGGGGCTGGCTACACCTTC.

This clone has just one count. V usage is TRBV15 and J usage is TRBJ2-5, with 8 bases aligning to TRBD1. CDR1 LNHNV and CDR2 YYDKDF come from the germline V gene (reference sequence). This CDR3 region has 14 residues. The V and J ends lost 2 bases and 4 bases, in that order; junction bases with no gene match: 3. CDR3 sequence: CATSRQGAGETQYF. The CDR3 DNA reads TGTGCCACCAGCAGACAGGGGGCCGGAGAGACCCAGTACTTC.